This TCR beta chain was retrieved from a study of shared clonotypes between healthy human individuals. CD45RO negativity and positive selection for CCR7 defined naive CD8 cells, a population that excluded terminally differentiated effector memory CD45RA+ cells. The CDR3 runs to 16 residues. The V end was cut by 0 bases, the J end by 0 bases, with 11 bases between. CDR1 SGHDT and CDR2 YYEEEE come from the germline V gene. This table comes from immunoSEQ multiplex PCR, and its TCRdb copy is limited to in-frame clones, with some not included. Of millions of clones detected, approximately 94% appear once; the ten largest clones hold 1.7%.

The chain couples TRBV5-6 to TRBJ2-3; D remains unclear. The TCR sequence derives from a man between 18 and 29 years old in good health. Some clones in this sample may be carry-over from other donors' samples. Sequencing was done on a sample of naive CD8+ T cells from PBMCs. This chain's CDR3 is CASSLALAVSTDTQYF. For the CDR3, the DNA is TGTGCCAGCAGCTTGGCCCTTGCAGTTAGCACAGATACGCAGTATTTT.